The entry that follows covers one T cell receptor beta chain sequence. Under the authors' procedure: Estimation of nucleated cell counts relied on the amplification of reference gene primers. Clones were read by immunoSEQ multiplex PCR, and TCRdb kept only the in-frame ones, dropping some. The DNA gave D and trimming, while V, J and clone size come from that table. Here the sample spans about 280,000 clones, roughly nine tenths being singletons. This record belongs to a study of blood T cell repertoires in COVID-19. The wider study: COVID-19 samples collected from the United States, Italy and Spain covered acute and convalescent phases.

V was cut by 2 bases and J by 8 bases, with 15 bases left in between. The CDR3 has 14 residues. CDR1 and CDR2 (germline): MNHNS, SASEGT. Resolution of symptoms, clearance, or two negative PCRs was present in recovered Cohort 3 donors. Source material: PBMCs or T cells enriched from blood (not recorded which). The V call is TRBV6-1, the J call TRBJ1-2; weak D call: TRBD1 (5 bases). This TCR was recovered from an older woman who had recovered from COVID-19. The CDR3 DNA reads as TGTGCCAGCAGTGAACAAACAGGCTCGGGCGGCTACACCTTC. Translated: CASSEQTGSGGYTF.